Below, 24 T cell receptor beta chains from the same sample are listed, as sequenced in a study of early T cells in non-severe SARS-CoV-2 infection. TCRdb reprocessed the 5' RACE reads via MiXCR and lists one record per CDR3 protein. The table includes approximately 58,000 distinct CDR3 sequences, about 12% detected once. The sample here was whole blood, taken at baseline. Receptor source: an adult who was a healthcare worker with PCR-confirmed SARS-CoV-2 infection or an uninfected control (not recorded which).

This clonotype was observed a few times. The chain couples TRBV12-3 or TRBV12-4 to TRBJ2-2; 9 positions match TRBD1. This CDR3 has 15 residues. The junction had 6 bases not matched to a gene; V was cut back by 6 bases and J by 4 bases. The CDR3 nucleotides read TGTGCCAGCAGGGACAGGGGTTGGGGCACCGGGGAGCTGTTTTTT. It encodes CASRDRGWGTGELFF.

The rearrangement links TRBV5-1 to TRBJ2-3; D remains unclear. The CDR3 extends over 11 amino acids. V shed 3 bases and J shed 6 bases, with 5 bases lying between them. From germline, CDR1 is SGHRS and CDR2 YFSETQ. As DNA, the CDR3 is TGCGCCAGCAGCTCGCAGGATACGCAGTATTTT. Its protein is CASSSQDTQYF.

This clonotype was recorded many times. V gene TRBV12-3 or TRBV12-4 combines with J gene TRBJ1-1, with D perhaps TRBD1 (6 bases). The CDR3 sequence is 15 residues long. The ends were cut back, 6 bases at V and 6 bases at J, with 20 bases in the middle. CDR3 region: CASRGLRTALSEAFF. The CDR3 bases are TGTGCCAGCAGAGGGTTACGGACAGCCCTCTCTGAAGCTTTCTTT.

The gene calls are TRBV19 and TRBJ2-7; 8 nucleotides line up with TRBD2. Germline CDR1 LNHDA, CDR2 SQIVND (reference sequence). The CDR3 consists of 13 residues. J was trimmed by 7 bases and V by 3 bases; bases with no gene match: 5. CDR3 in DNA: TGTGCCAGTAGTATCGCCGCTAGCGGGGAGCAGTACTTC. Amino acid sequence: CASSIAASGEQYF.

This clonotype showed up just a few times. The V gene is TRBV15, the J gene TRBJ2-7; unclear D gene. V gave up 4 bases and J gave up 2 bases, with 12 bases separating them. This CDR3 has 14 residues. Per the germline V gene, CDR1 is LNHNV and CDR2 is YYDKDF (reference sequence). Here the CDR3 DNA reads TGTGCCACCAGCAAACCCCCTATCCCCTACGAGCAGTACTTC. It is translated as CATSKPPIPYEQYF.

The chain recombines TRBV4-1 with TRBJ1-1, with D perhaps TRBD1 (6 bases). V was pared by 2 bases and J by 2 bases, with 12 bases between. Germline-derived CDR1 and CDR2 are MGHRA and YSYEKL. CDR3 length equals 15 residues. The DNA of the CDR3 is TGCGCCAGCAGCCAAACACAGGGTCCCAACACTGAAGCTTTCTTT. Translated: CASSQTQGPNTEAFF.

The CDR3 is CSAEDTVTGELFF. The CDR3 coding sequence is TGCAGCGCAGAGGACACGGTGACCGGGGAGCTGTTTTTT. The V and J genes are TRBV29-1 and TRBJ2-2; maybe TRBD1 (5 bases). V lost 7 bases and J 5 bases, leaving 14 bases between the germline ends. From germline, CDR1 is SQVTM and CDR2 ANQGSEA. This CDR3 is built from 13 residues.

The gene calls are TRBV7-8 and TRBJ2-2; 11 bases map to TRBD2. CDR3 length: 17 residues. V was pared by 2 bases and J by 4 bases, with 6 bases of the junction left unmatched. Looked up from germline, CDR1 is SGHVS and CDR2 is FQNEAQ. The CDR3: CASSLRTSGSGTGELFF. The DNA for the CDR3 is TGTGCCAGCAGCTTACGAACTAGCGGGAGCGGCACCGGGGAGCTGTTTTTT.

This clonotype was counted at least ten times. The genes are TRBV20-1 and TRBJ2-3; D assignment may be TRBD1 or TRBD2 (5 bases each). The CDR3 sequence is 12 residues long. The germline V gene encodes CDR1 DFQATT and CDR2 SNEGSKA (reference sequence). V dropped 4 bases and J dropped 2 bases, with 7 bases sitting between them. CDR3 in DNA: TGCAGTGCTACCGGGGCCACAGATACGCAGTATTTT. It yields the protein CSATGATDTQYF.

The chain combines TRBV28 with TRBJ2-3; 11 positions agree with TRBD2. CDR1 and CDR2 (germline): MDHEN, SYDVKM. The CDR3 consists of 16 residues. After removal of 4 bases from V and 6 bases from J, the junction contained 9 bases not matched to a gene. The CDR3 DNA reads as TGTGCCAGCAGTTACGGACTAGCGGGCTCCAGGGATACGCAGTATTTT. Protein product: CASSYGLAGSRDTQYF.

The chain recombines TRBV19 with TRBJ1-1; TRBD1 matches at 7 bases. The germline gives CDR1 LNHDA, CDR2 SQIVND (reference sequence). Trimming removed 5 bases from V and 0 bases from J; junction bases left unmatched: 9. The CDR3 contains 16 residues. The CDR3 here is CASSWQGELMNTEAFF. In nucleotides, the CDR3 is TGTGCCAGTAGTTGGCAGGGGGAACTGATGAACACTGAAGCTTTCTTT.

The table lists this clonotype with many counts. The genes are TRBV6-6 and TRBJ2-1; D not resolved. Germline loops: CDR1 MNHNY, CDR2 SVGAGI (reference sequence). Trimming removed 7 bases from V and 1 base from J, with 14 bases in between. CDR3 length: 15 amino acids. In DNA, the CDR3 is TGTGCCAGCACCCAAGGCGCGGCGTCCTACAATGAGCAGTTCTTC. This codes for CASTQGAASYNEQFF.

There are a few counts of this clonotype. CDR3 sequence: CASSFRLAGGSTDTQYF. The CDR3 DNA is TGTGCCAGCAGCTTTAGACTAGCGGGAGGGAGCACAGATACGCAGTATTTT. The chain uses TRBV7-2 and TRBJ2-3, with 14 bases aligning to TRBD2. Germline trimming cut 3 bases from V and 0 bases from J; bases unmatched to any gene: 2. Looked up from germline, CDR1 is SGHTA and CDR2 is FQGNSA. The CDR3 has 17 amino acids.

This chain uses TRBV5-5 with TRBJ1-1; D is unclear. Trimming left V 4 bases short and J 6 bases short, with 10 bases between. Germline lookup yields CDR1 SGHKS and CDR2 YYEKEE (reference sequence). The CDR3 spans 12 residues. The CDR3 spells CASSVRNSEAFF. Written as DNA, the CDR3 is TGTGCCAGCAGCGTGCGGAATTCTGAAGCTTTCTTT.

The sample holds many counts of this clonotype. This chain joins TRBV6-2 or TRBV6-3 and TRBJ2-1; D might be TRBD1 or TRBD2, each matching 5 bases. Germline CDR1 MNHEY, CDR2 SVGEGT. The V gene lost 5 bases and the J gene lost 0 bases, with 26 bases spanning the gap. This CDR3 comprises 20 residues. CDR3 in DNA: TGTGCCAGCAGTCCATCCCCGGGACGACACATCCTGGGCTCCTACAATGAGCAGTTCTTC. Encoded protein: CASSPSPGRHILGSYNEQFF.

This sequence joins TRBV12-3 or TRBV12-4 and TRBJ2-2, with 8 bases matching TRBD1. The CDR3 covers 15 residues. V dropped 6 bases and J dropped 4; count of bases not matched to a gene: 7. CDR3 sequence: CASSPDRGSTGELFF. CDR3 nucleotide sequence: TGTGCCAGCAGCCCAGACAGGGGTAGCACCGGGGAGCTGTTTTTT.

This clonotype was observed many times. The chain couples TRBV7-2 to TRBJ1-5; D is undetermined. CDR3 size: 14 residues. The germline V and J ends were trimmed by 5 bases and 7 bases, with 15 bases remaining between them. Germline CDR1 and CDR2: SGHTA and FQGNSA. The CDR3 spells CASSREGVLQPQHF. The CDR3, as DNA: TGTGCCAGCAGCCGGGAGGGCGTCTTACAGCCCCAGCATTTT.

This clonotype has more than one count but fewer than ten. At one end, the junction sequence differs from germline, possibly due to a read error. V gene TRBV5-5 combines with J gene TRBJ2-7, with 9 bases that match TRBD1. Germline CDR1 and CDR2: SGHKS and YYEKEE (reference sequence). This CDR3 region has 14 residues. CDR3 loop: CASRLGQGDHEQYF. The CDR3 DNA is TGTGCCAGCAGATTGGGACAGGGTGATCACGAGCAGTACTTC. The full variable domain, in which reference TRBV5-5 and TRBJ2-7 provide the parts outside the CDR3, is DAGVTQSPTHLIKTRGQQVTLRCSPISGHKSVSWYQQVLGQGPQFIFQYYEKEERGRGNFPDRFSARQFPNYSSELNVNALLLGDSALYLCASRLGQGDHEQYFGPGTRLTVT.

The chain is built from TRBV11-2 and TRBJ2-1; the D is unclear. CDR1 and CDR2 (germline): SGHAT, FQNNGV. The V gene lost 0 bases and the J gene lost 8 bases, with 11 bases spanning the gap. The CDR3 contains 14 residues. The CDR3 loop is CASSLDIRVYEQFF. For the CDR3, the DNA is TGTGCCAGCAGCTTAGATATAAGGGTCTATGAGCAGTTCTTC.

This clonotype was counted a few times. The rearrangement links TRBV19 to TRBJ2-1; 14 nucleotides agree with TRBD2. This CDR3 is 15 amino acids long. Losses at the gene ends were 6 bases for V and 6 bases for J; bases not matched to a gene: 4. The germline CDR1 and CDR2 sequences are LNHDA and SQIVND (reference sequence). The CDR3 DNA follows: TGTGCCAGTAGCAGACTAGCGGGAGGGATCAATGAGCAGTTCTTC. Amino acids: CASSRLAGGINEQFF.

The chain links TRBV27 to TRBJ2-1, with 8 bases that match TRBD2. The CDR3 extends over 15 amino acids. V gave up 2 bases and J gave up 4 bases; unmatched junction bases: 4. Germline assignment: CDR1 MNHEY and CDR2 SMNVEV (reference sequence). This chain's CDR3 is CASSLSSGDYNEQFF. CDR3 DNA: TGTGCCAGCAGTTTAAGTAGCGGGGATTACAATGAGCAGTTCTTC.

The chain is built from TRBV11-2 and TRBJ1-1, with TRBD1 matching 7 bases. Germline trimming cut 7 bases from V and 1 base from J; bases unmatched to any gene: 12. CDR1 and CDR2 (germline): SGHAT, FQNNGV. The CDR3 loop spans 16 amino acids. CDR3 sequence: CASNKGWGQPNTEAFF. The CDR3 bases are TGTGCCAGCAACAAAGGGTGGGGACAGCCGAACACTGAAGCTTTCTTT.

This chain uses TRBV7-9 with TRBJ2-5, with D uncertain. With 1 base removed from V and 5 bases from J, the gap between germline ends came to 8 bases. From germline, CDR1 is SEHNR and CDR2 FQNEAQ (reference sequence). The CDR3 loop spans 13 amino acids. Here the CDR3 DNA reads TGTGCCAGCAGCTTAGGACCGGCGGAGACCCAGTACTTC. It yields the protein CASSLGPAETQYF.

This chain connects TRBV11-2 to TRBJ1-2, with D possibly being TRBD1 (5 bases). The CDR3 loop spans 13 amino acids. Germline lookup yields CDR1 SGHAT and CDR2 FQNNGV. V shed 11 bases and J shed 7 bases, with 20 bases lying between them. Written as DNA, the CDR3 is TGTGCCGCTCCGCGGGGGGAGGGAAGTGGCTACACCTTC. This codes for CAAPRGEGSGYTF.